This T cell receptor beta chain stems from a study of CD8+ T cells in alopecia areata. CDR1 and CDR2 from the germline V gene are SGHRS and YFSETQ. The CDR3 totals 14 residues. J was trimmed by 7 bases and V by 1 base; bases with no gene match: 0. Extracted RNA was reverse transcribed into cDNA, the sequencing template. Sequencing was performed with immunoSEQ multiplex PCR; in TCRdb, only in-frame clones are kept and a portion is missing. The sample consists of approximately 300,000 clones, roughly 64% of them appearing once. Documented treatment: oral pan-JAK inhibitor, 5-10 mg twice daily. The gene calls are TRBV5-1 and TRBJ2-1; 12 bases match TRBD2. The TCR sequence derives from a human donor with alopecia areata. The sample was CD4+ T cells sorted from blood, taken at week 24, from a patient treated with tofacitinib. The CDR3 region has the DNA TGCGCCAGCAGCTTGACTAGCGGGGGGAATGAGCAGTTCTTC. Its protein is CASSLTSGGNEQFF.